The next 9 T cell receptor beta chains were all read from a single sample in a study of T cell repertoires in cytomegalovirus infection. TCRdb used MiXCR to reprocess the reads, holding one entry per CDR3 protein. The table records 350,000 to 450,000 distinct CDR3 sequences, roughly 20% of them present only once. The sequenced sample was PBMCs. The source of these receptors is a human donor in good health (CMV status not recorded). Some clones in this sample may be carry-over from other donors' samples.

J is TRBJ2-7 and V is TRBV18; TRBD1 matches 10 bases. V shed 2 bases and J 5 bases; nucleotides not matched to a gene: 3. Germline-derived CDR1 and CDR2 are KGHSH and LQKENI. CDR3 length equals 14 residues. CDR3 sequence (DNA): TGTGCCAGCTCACCAAGGGGGACAGGGGACGAGCAGTACTTC. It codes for CASSPRGTGDEQYF.

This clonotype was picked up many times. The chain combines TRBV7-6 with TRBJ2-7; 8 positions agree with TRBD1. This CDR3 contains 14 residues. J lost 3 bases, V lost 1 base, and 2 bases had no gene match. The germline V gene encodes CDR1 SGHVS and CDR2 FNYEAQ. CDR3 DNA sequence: TGTGCCAGCAGCTTAGTCACAGGGGGCTACGAGCAGTACTTC. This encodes CASSLVTGGYEQYF.

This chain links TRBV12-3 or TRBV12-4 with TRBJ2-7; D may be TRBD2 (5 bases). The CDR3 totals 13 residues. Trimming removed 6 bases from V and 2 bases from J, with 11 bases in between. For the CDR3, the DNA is TGTGCCAGCAGCTCGGGGTTTCCCTACGAGCAGTACTTC. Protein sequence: CASSSGFPYEQYF.

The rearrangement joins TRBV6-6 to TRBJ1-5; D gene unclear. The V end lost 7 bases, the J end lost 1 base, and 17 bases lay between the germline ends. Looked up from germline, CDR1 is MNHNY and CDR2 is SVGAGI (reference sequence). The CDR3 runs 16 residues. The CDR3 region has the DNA TGTGCCAGCACCCCGGACCCAAGAGTGAGCAATCAGCCCCAGCATTTT. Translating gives CASTPDPRVSNQPQHF.

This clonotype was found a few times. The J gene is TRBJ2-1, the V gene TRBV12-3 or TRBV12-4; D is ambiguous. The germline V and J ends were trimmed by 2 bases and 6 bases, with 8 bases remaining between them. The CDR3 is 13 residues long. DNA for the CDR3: TGTGCCAGCAGTTTACTAGGCCCCAATGAGCAGTTCTTC. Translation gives CASSLLGPNEQFF.

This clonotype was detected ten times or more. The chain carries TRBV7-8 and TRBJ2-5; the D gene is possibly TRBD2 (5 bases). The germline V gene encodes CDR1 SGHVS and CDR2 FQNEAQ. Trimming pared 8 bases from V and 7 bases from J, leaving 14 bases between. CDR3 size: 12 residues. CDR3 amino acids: CASSLDGVTQYF. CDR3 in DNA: TGTGCCAGCTCGTTGGACGGGGTGACCCAGTACTTC.

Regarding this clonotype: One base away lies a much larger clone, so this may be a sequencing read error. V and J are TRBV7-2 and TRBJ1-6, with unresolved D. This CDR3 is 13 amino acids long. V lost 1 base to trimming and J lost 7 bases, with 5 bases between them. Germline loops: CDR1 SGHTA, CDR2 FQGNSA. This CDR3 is CASSLDPNSPLHF. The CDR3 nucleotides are TGTGCCAGCAGCTTAGACCCCAATTCACCCCTCCACTTT.

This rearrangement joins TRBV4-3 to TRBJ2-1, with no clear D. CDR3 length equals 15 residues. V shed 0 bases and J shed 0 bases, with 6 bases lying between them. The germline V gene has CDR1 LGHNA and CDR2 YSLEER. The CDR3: CASSQERASYNEQFF. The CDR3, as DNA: TGCGCCAGCAGCCAAGAAAGGGCCTCCTACAATGAGCAGTTCTTC.

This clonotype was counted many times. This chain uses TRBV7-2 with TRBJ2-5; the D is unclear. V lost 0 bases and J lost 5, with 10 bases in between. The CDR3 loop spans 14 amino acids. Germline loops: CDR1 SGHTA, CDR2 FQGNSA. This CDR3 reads CASSLASRPETQYF. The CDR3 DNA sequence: TGTGCCAGCAGCTTAGCTTCGCGTCCGGAGACCCAGTACTTC.